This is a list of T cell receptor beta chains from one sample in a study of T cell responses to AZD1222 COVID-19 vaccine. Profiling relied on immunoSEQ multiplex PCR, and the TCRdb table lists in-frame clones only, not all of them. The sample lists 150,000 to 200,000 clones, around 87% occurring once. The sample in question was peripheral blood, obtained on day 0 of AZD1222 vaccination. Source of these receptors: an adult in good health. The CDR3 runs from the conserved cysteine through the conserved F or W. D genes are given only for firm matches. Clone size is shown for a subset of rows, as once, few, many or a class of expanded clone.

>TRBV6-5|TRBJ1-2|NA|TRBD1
CASRMVGQPYGYTF
TGTGCCAGCAGGATGGTGGGACAGCCCTATGGCTACACCTTC
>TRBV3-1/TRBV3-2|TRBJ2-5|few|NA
CASSQEESETQYF
TGTGCCAGCAGCCAAGAGGAGTCCGAGACCCAGTACTTC
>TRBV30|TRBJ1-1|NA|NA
CAWSAGGVRTEAFF
TGTGCCTGGAGCGCGGGGGGGGTGAGGACTGAAGCTTTCTTT
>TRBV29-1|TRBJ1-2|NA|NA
CSVDEGNYGYTF
TGCAGCGTTGATGAGGGGAACTATGGCTACACCTTC
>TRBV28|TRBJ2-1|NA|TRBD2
CASSHTSGGHNEQFF
TGTGCCAGCAGCCATACTAGCGGGGGCCACAATGAGCAGTTCTTC
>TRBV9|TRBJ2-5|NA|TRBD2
CASSVGAGAPETQYF
TGTGCCAGCAGCGTAGGGGCGGGAGCGCCAGAGACCCAGTACTTC
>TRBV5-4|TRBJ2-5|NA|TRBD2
CASSSGLEETQYF
TGTGCCAGCAGCTCTGGACTAGAGGAGACCCAGTACTTC
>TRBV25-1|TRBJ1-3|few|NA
CASSLEGTTIYF
TGTGCCAGCAGCCTAGAGGGGACGACCATATATTTT
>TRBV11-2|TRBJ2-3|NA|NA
CASSPRGAGWGTDTQYF
TGTGCCAGCAGCCCAAGGGGGGCAGGGTGGGGCACAGATACGCAGTATTTT
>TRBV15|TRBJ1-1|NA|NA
CATSLGGGTEAFF
TGTGCCACCAGCCTCGGGGGGGGCACTGAAGCTTTCTTT
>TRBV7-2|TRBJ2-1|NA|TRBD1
CASSLDRGQEQFF
TGTGCCAGCAGCTTAGACAGGGGGCAAGAGCAGTTCTTC
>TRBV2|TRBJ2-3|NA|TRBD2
CASSFSGSLQYF
TGTGCCAGCAGCTTTAGCGGGAGCTTGCAGTATTTT
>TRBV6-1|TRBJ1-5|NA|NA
CASSEAPRGRNQPQHF
TGTGCCAGCAGTGAAGCCCCGCGGGGGCGCAATCAGCCCCAGCATTTT
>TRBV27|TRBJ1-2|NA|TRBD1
CASSDTGTAYGYTF
TGTGCCAGCAGTGACACCGGGACAGCTTATGGCTACACCTTC
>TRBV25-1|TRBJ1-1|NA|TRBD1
CASSEGAGGGDTEAFF
TGTGCCAGCAGTGAAGGGGCAGGGGGCGGGGACACTGAAGCTTTCTTT
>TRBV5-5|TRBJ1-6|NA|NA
CASWGFRTRSYNSPLHF
TGTGCCAGCTGGGGGTTTAGGACGCGCTCCTATAATTCACCCCTCCACTTT
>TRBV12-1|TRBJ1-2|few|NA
CASSPNRDRGRLGDGYTF
TGTGCCAGCAGCCCAAACCGGGACAGGGGGCGCCTAGGAGATGGCTACACCTTC
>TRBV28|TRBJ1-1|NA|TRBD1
CASSTTGSTEAFF
TGTGCCAGCAGCACGACAGGGTCCACTGAAGCTTTCTTT